The 30 T cell receptor beta chains below come from one sample, sequenced in a study of shared clonotypes between healthy human individuals. The assay was immunoSEQ multiplex PCR, and TCRdb's table has in-frame clones only and misses some. Of millions of clones in the sample, approximately 95% were seen once. The specimen sequenced was naive CD4+ T cells from PBMCs. The subset here: CD45RA+ positively selected. The receptors derive from a man between 18 and 29 years old in good health. Some clones in this sample may be carry-over from other donors' samples.

This clone was counted only a few times. Other nucleotide sequences in the sample specify the same CDR3. The chain links TRBV29-1 to TRBJ1-1; D is ambiguous. This CDR3 region has 11 residues. CDR1 is SQVTM, CDR2 ANQGSEA, per germline. V shed 6 bases and J shed 4 bases, with 9 bases lying between them. The CDR3 reads CSVGWGTEAFF. Here the CDR3 DNA reads TGCAGCGTGGGGTGGGGCACTGAAGCTTTCTTT.

The CDR3 loop reads CASTAGGLYNEQFF. As DNA, the CDR3 is TGCGCCAGCACAGCAGGGGGCCTCTACAATGAGCAGTTCTTC. The rearrangement uses TRBV5-1 and TRBJ2-1, with TRBD1 matching over 8 bases. The CDR3 is 14 residues long. The V segment lost 6 bases and the J segment 3 bases; nucleotides outside the gene matches: 5. In germline, CDR1 is SGHRS, CDR2 YFSETQ.

The genes are TRBV7-2 and TRBJ2-1; 9 nucleotides line up with TRBD2. There are 16 residues in the CDR3. The germline gives CDR1 SGHTA, CDR2 FQGNSA. V shed 7 bases and J 2 bases; nucleotides not matched to a gene: 9. DNA for the CDR3: TGTGCCAGCAACATCGGGACTAGCAGAACCTACAATGAGCAGTTCTTC. As protein: CASNIGTSRTYNEQFF. Drawing the rest from reference TRBV7-2 and TRBJ2-1, the complete variable domain is GAGVSQSPSNKVTEKGKDVELRCDPISGHTALYWYRQSLGQGLEFLIYFQGNSAPDKSGLPSDRFSAERTGGSVSTLTIQRTQQEDSAVYLCASNIGTSRTYNEQFFGPGTRLTVL.

This clone was observed once. The V gene is TRBV4-2, the J gene TRBJ2-7; D possibly uses TRBD1 or TRBD2 (5 bases each). Germline CDR1 is LGHNA and CDR2 is YNFKEQ. The CDR3 is 15 residues long. The germline V and J ends were trimmed by 4 bases and 2 bases, with 15 bases remaining between them. The CDR3: CASSPYRDGTYEQYF. The CDR3 DNA sequence: TGTGCCAGCAGCCCATACCGGGACGGAACCTACGAGCAGTACTTC.

The rearrangement joins TRBV5-1 to TRBJ2-1, with 8 bases lining up with TRBD2. Germline V lookup: CDR1 SGHRS, CDR2 YFSETQ. CDR3 length: 15 amino acids. V was pared by 4 bases and J by 7 bases, with 10 bases of the junction left unmatched. The CDR3 nucleotides read TGCGCCAGCAGCCCTCTCGAGGAGCGGGAGAATGAGCAGTTCTTC. This codes for CASSPLEERENEQFF.

This chain joins TRBV10-3 and TRBJ1-5, with no clear D. The CDR3 consists of 14 residues. Germline values: CDR1 ENHRY, CDR2 SYGVKD. V was cut by 4 bases and J by 2 bases, with 9 bases left in between. In DNA form, the CDR3 reads TGTGCCATCAGTGTCGAGGGCGGCAATCAGCCCCAGCATTTT. Residues: CAISVEGGNQPQHF.

The chain joins TRBV19 to TRBJ2-7; D is possibly TRBD2 (6 bases). Looked up from germline, CDR1 is LNHDA and CDR2 is SQIVND (reference sequence). V lost 9 bases and J 3 bases, leaving 21 bases between the germline ends. The CDR3 extends over 15 amino acids. CDR3 DNA: TGTGCCAGCCGTCGGGGCGGGATCGATTTCTACGAGCAGTACTTC. This encodes CASRRGGIDFYEQYF.

This chain connects TRBV28 to TRBJ1-5; TRBD1 aligns across 9 bases. This CDR3 region has 16 residues. J was trimmed by 7 bases and V by 2 bases; bases with no gene match: 9. Germline lookup yields CDR1 MDHEN and CDR2 SYDVKM. The CDR3 DNA reads TGTGCCAGCAGTTTACAGGGGACAGGGCCCCCCCAGCCCCAGCATTTT. This codes for CASSLQGTGPPQPQHF.

This clone has a single count. The V gene is TRBV4-1, the J gene TRBJ1-2; D is unresolved. CDR3 length: 14 residues. In germline, CDR1 is MGHRA, CDR2 YSYEKL. V lost 1 base and J 0 bases, leaving 6 bases between the germline ends. The CDR3 loop reads CASSQGATNYGYTF. CDR3 coding DNA: TGCGCCAGCAGCCAAGGGGCAACTAACTATGGCTACACCTTC.

The rearrangement links TRBV29-1 to TRBJ2-2; D unclear. V dropped 3 bases and J dropped 3 bases, with 8 bases sitting between them. The CDR3 runs 13 residues. The germline CDR1 and CDR2 sequences are SQVTM and ANQGSEA. CDR3 amino acids: CSVDVGYTGELFF. CDR3 DNA sequence: TGCAGCGTTGACGTGGGTTACACCGGGGAGCTGTTTTTT.

The V gene is TRBV7-8, the J gene TRBJ2-2; the match to TRBD2 covers 7 bases. Unmatched junction bases numbered 7, after V lost 5 bases and J lost 7 bases. CDR1 is SGHVS, CDR2 FQNEAQ, per germline. This CDR3 has 14 residues. CDR3 sequence reads: CASSPSGIGGELFF. The CDR3 DNA reads TGTGCCAGCAGCCCCAGCGGGATCGGCGGGGAGCTGTTTTTT.

The chain has TRBV11-2 and TRBJ1-1; D call uncertain. Trimming removed 1 base at V and 0 bases at J, with 3 bases between. The CDR3 has 13 residues. CDR1 SGHAT and CDR2 FQNNGV come from the germline V gene. The CDR3 bases are TGTGCCAGCAGCTTAGCGGTGAACACTGAAGCTTTCTTT. Translating it yields CASSLAVNTEAFF.

This clone has just one count. The chain uses TRBV6-1 and TRBJ1-1, with 8 bases identical to TRBD1. J was trimmed by 4 bases and V by 7 bases; bases with no gene match: 2. This CDR3 has 12 amino acids. From germline, CDR1 is MNHNS and CDR2 SASEGT. This CDR3 reads CASTTGGTEAFF. Written as DNA, the CDR3 is TGTGCCAGCACAACAGGGGGCACTGAAGCTTTCTTT.

The chain has TRBV29-1 and TRBJ2-1, with D uncertain. The germline V and J ends were trimmed by 7 bases and 9 bases, with 22 bases remaining between them. The CDR3 length is 14 residues. The V gene's germline CDR1 is SQVTM and CDR2 ANQGSEA. The CDR3 DNA is TGCAGCGCTTTGTCTACTCTCAATGCGTTTGAGCAGTTCTTC. Translating gives CSALSTLNAFEQFF.

This chain uses TRBV11-2 with TRBJ2-7; weak D call: TRBD1 (6 bases). The CDR3 is made up of 15 amino acids. Germline V gene sequence: CDR1 SGHAT, CDR2 FQNNGV. The V gene lost 5 bases and the J gene lost 1 base, with 15 bases spanning the gap. The chain's CDR3 is CASSASQGSSYEQYF. The CDR3 DNA follows: TGTGCCAGCAGCGCAAGTCAGGGGTCGTCCTACGAGCAGTACTTC.

As regards this clone: The sample contains more than one DNA sequence encoding this CDR3. This CDR3 reads CSVERTANTEAFF. As DNA, the CDR3 is TGCAGCGTTGAACGGACAGCGAACACTGAAGCTTTCTTT. The chain links TRBV29-1 to TRBJ1-1; tentative D call: TRBD1 (6 bases). Looked up from germline, CDR1 is SQVTM and CDR2 is ANQGSEA. The CDR3 has 13 residues. Trimming took off 2 bases at V and 1 base at J, with 8 bases between the two ends.

On this clone itself: Other nucleotide sequences in the sample specify the same CDR3. This rearrangement joins TRBV5-1 to TRBJ2-5; the D gene is possibly TRBD2 (6 bases). Looked up from germline, CDR1 is SGHRS and CDR2 is YFSETQ. The CDR3 runs to 13 residues. Trimming pared 4 bases from V and 4 bases from J, leaving 11 bases between. This chain's CDR3 is CASSLTSGETQYF. The CDR3 DNA follows: TGCGCCAGCAGCCTGACTAGTGGAGAGACCCAGTACTTC.

V is TRBV6-6 and J is TRBJ2-6; D gene uncertain. The CDR3 is made up of 15 amino acids. V was cut by 7 bases and J by 2 bases, with 12 bases left in between. Germline V gene data show CDR1 as MNHNY and CDR2 as SVGAGI (reference sequence). Here the CDR3 DNA reads TGTGCCAGCATATGGAGTTTTGCTGGGGCCAACGTCCTGACTTTC. This codes for CASIWSFAGANVLTF.

This rearrangement joins TRBV6-4 to TRBJ2-1; TRBD2 might be the D (6 bases). V was shortened by 2 bases and J by 6 bases, with 11 bases between the two germline ends. The CDR3 spans 14 residues. The germline V gene encodes CDR1 MRHNA and CDR2 SNTAGT. CDR3 DNA: TGTGCCAGCAGTGACAAGGGACTGTTCAATGAGCAGTTCTTC. Its translation is CASSDKGLFNEQFF.

In the case of this clone: The identical CDR3 is also encoded by other nucleotide sequences in the sample. The DNA for the CDR3 is TGCGCCAGCAGCCCCCCGGGCTCTGGAAACACCATATATTTT. It yields the protein CASSPPGSGNTIYF. This chain links TRBV5-1 with TRBJ1-3; D gene ambiguous. Germline CDR1 reads SGHRS; CDR2 reads YFSETQ. V was shortened by 4 bases and J by 0 bases, with 8 bases between the two germline ends. The CDR3 contains 14 residues.

The genes are TRBV7-9 and TRBJ2-3; 12 nucleotides align to TRBD2. The CDR3 is 19 residues long. Unmatched junction bases numbered 15, after V lost 5 bases and J lost 3 bases. The germline CDR1 and CDR2 sequences are SEHNR and FQNEAQ (reference sequence). DNA of the CDR3: TGTGCCAGCAGCCCACTGACTAGCGGGAGCCTTTTTAGAACAGATACGCAGTATTTT. Translating it yields CASSPLTSGSLFRTDTQYF.

The rearrangement links TRBV7-2 to TRBJ2-5, with D unclear. Germline CDR1 reads SGHTA; CDR2 reads FQGNSA. This CDR3 spans 15 amino acids. V was shortened by 7 bases and J by 2 bases, with 17 bases between the two germline ends. CDR3 residues: CASTPSPGEQETQYF. CDR3 DNA sequence: TGTGCCAGCACCCCCTCCCCCGGCGAACAAGAGACCCAGTACTTC.

V is TRBV5-1 and J is TRBJ2-3, with 13 bases identical to TRBD2. This CDR3 comprises 20 residues. CDR1 is SGHRS and CDR2 is YFSETQ in the germline V gene. Losses at the gene ends were 1 base for V and 2 bases for J; bases not matched to a gene: 13. The CDR3 loop is CASSLRGLAGPGGFTDTQYF. Here the CDR3 DNA reads TGCGCCAGCAGCTTGCGGGGACTAGCGGGACCCGGAGGGTTCACAGATACGCAGTATTTT.

This chain connects TRBV2 to TRBJ1-2; D might be TRBD1 (5 bases). There are 15 residues in the CDR3. V was pared by 5 bases and J by 3 bases, with 16 bases between. Germline V gene sequence: CDR1 SNHLY, CDR2 FYNNEI. CDR3 region: CASSSHAGTDYGYTF. DNA of the CDR3: TGTGCCAGCAGTTCACATGCCGGGACGGACTATGGCTACACCTTC.

The rearrangement joins TRBV11-2 to TRBJ2-2; D is perhaps TRBD2 (5 bases). CDR1 is SGHAT and CDR2 is FQNNGV in the germline V gene. Trimming stripped 5 bases from V and 6 bases from J, with 13 bases between. The CDR3 consists of 14 residues. This chain's CDR3 is CASSPSLAAGELFF. The CDR3 DNA reads as TGTGCCAGCAGCCCGAGCCTAGCCGCCGGGGAGCTGTTTTTT.

The chain employs TRBV5-1 and TRBJ2-2; possible D gene TRBD2, 6 bases. The V end lost 5 bases, the J end lost 4 bases, and 18 bases lay between the germline ends. The CDR3 is 16 amino acids. Germline values: CDR1 SGHRS, CDR2 YFSETQ. DNA of the CDR3: TGCGCCAGCAGTCTTATGTATGGGGGAGGCACCGGGGAGCTGTTTTTT. It yields the protein CASSLMYGGGTGELFF.

The chain is built from TRBV5-8 and TRBJ2-7; D remains ambiguous. The germline V and J ends were trimmed by 5 bases and 3 bases, with 15 bases remaining between them. Germline CDR1 is SGHTS and CDR2 is YDEGEE. This CDR3 spans 14 amino acids. The CDR3 nucleotides read TGTGCCAGCAGTGGGCTATCGGGCGTCTACGAGCAGTACTTC. Encoded protein: CASSGLSGVYEQYF.

This rearrangement joins TRBV2 to TRBJ2-7; possible D gene TRBD1, 6 bases. Germline V gene data show CDR1 as SNHLY and CDR2 as FYNNEI. V gave up 3 bases and J gave up 4 bases, with 10 bases separating them. CDR3 length: 13 amino acids. CDR3 amino acids: CASSDRTVYEQYF. The CDR3 coding sequence is TGTGCCAGCAGTGACCGGACAGTTTACGAGCAGTACTTC.

The genes are TRBV4-2 and TRBJ1-3; D is unresolved. Germline V gene data show CDR1 as LGHNA and CDR2 as YNFKEQ. Trimming left V 2 bases short and J 3 bases short, with 20 bases between. This CDR3 has 18 amino acids. CDR3 amino acids: CASSQPSFPGGIGNTIYF. The CDR3 DNA is TGTGCCAGCAGCCAACCCTCCTTTCCGGGCGGTATTGGAAACACCATATATTTT.

Note on this clone: At the DNA level, this CDR3 is encoded by other sequences in the same sample as well. The chain recombines TRBV28 with TRBJ1-5; 11 nucleotides match TRBD1. CDR1 MDHEN and CDR2 SYDVKM come from the germline V gene. The J segment lost 4 bases and the V segment lost 1 base, leaving 3 bases of the junction unmatched. The CDR3 sequence is 16 residues long. CDR3 sequence (DNA): TGTGCCAGCAGTTTATTGGGGACAGGGGGAAATCAGCCCCAGCATTTT. Encoded protein: CASSLLGTGGNQPQHF.